These T cell receptor beta chains were read from a single sample in a study of blood T cell repertoires in COVID-19. Data came from immunoSEQ multiplex PCR; TCRdb stores just in-frame clones and leaves some out. The table has about 400,000 clones, around 86% seen once. Sequenced input: peripheral blood. Receptor source: a human donor in a cohort sampled during active COVID-19. Both conserved end residues are part of each CDR3. D genes are given only for firm matches. Rows may omit the clone size; those that give it use once, few, many or a size class.

clone size: -
J gene: TRBJ2-3
D gene: -
V gene: TRBV13
CDR3 protein: CASSLGGGGPEDTQYF
CDR3 DNA: TGTGCCAGCAGCTTAGGTGGCGGGGGCCCGGAAGATACGCAGTATTTT

clone size: -
J gene: TRBJ2-7
D gene: TRBD2
V gene: TRBV2
CDR3 protein: CASTKLSGRNPYEQYF
CDR3 DNA: TGTGCCAGCACAAAACTAAGCGGGAGAAATCCCTACGAGCAGTACTTC

clone size: -
J gene: TRBJ2-2
D gene: -
V gene: TRBV2
CDR3 protein: CASSESGGRGTGELFF
CDR3 DNA: TGTGCCAGCAGTGAAAGTGGGGGAAGGGGGACCGGGGAGCTGTTTTTT

clone size: -
J gene: TRBJ2-2
D gene: TRBD2
V gene: TRBV19
CDR3 protein: CASSPRTSGTGELFF
CDR3 DNA: TGTGCCAGTAGTCCGAGGACTAGCGGGACCGGGGAGCTGTTTTTT

clone size: -
J gene: TRBJ1-6
D gene: -
V gene: TRBV25-1
CDR3 protein: CASSEGLDSNSPLHF
CDR3 DNA: TGTGCCAGCAGTGAAGGACTGGACAGTAATTCACCCCTCCACTTT

clone size: -
J gene: TRBJ2-3
D gene: TRBD2
V gene: TRBV13
CDR3 protein: CASSLGRGGHTDTQYF
CDR3 DNA: TGTGCCAGCAGCTTAGGCCGGGGGGGACACACAGATACGCAGTATTTT

clone size: -
J gene: TRBJ2-4
D gene: -
V gene: TRBV6-2/TRBV6-3
CDR3 protein: CASSLRHSRAVQYF
CDR3 DNA: TGTGCCAGCAGTCTTCGACACTCGAGGGCAGTTCAGTACTTC

clone size: once
J gene: TRBJ1-2
D gene: -
V gene: TRBV5-1
CDR3 protein: CASSQTARGGFGYTF
CDR3 DNA: TGCGCCAGCAGTCAGACCGCTCGGGGTGGGTTTGGCTACACCTTC

clone size: -
J gene: TRBJ2-7
D gene: TRBD1
V gene: TRBV5-6
CDR3 protein: CASSSWIGTGAYEQYF
CDR3 DNA: TGTGCCAGCAGCTCCTGGATTGGGACAGGAGCCTACGAGCAGTACTTC

clone size: once
J gene: TRBJ2-2
D gene: -
V gene: TRBV6-1
CDR3 protein: CASSEKLAGELFF
CDR3 DNA: TGTGCCAGCAGTGAAAAACTGGCCGGGGAGCTGTTTTTT

clone size: -
J gene: TRBJ2-5
D gene: TRBD2
V gene: TRBV6-5
CDR3 protein: CASNRREETQYF
CDR3 DNA: TGTGCCAGCAACCGGCGGGAGGAGACCCAGTACTTC

clone size: -
J gene: TRBJ2-2
D gene: TRBD1
V gene: TRBV11-2
CDR3 protein: CASSTRGLTGELFF
CDR3 DNA: TGTGCCAGCAGCACAAGGGGGCTCACCGGGGAGCTGTTTTTT

clone size: few
J gene: TRBJ2-7
D gene: TRBD2
V gene: TRBV30
CDR3 protein: CAWQSGLAGREQYF
CDR3 DNA: TGTGCCTGGCAATCGGGGTTAGCGGGGCGCGAGCAGTACTTC

clone size: -
J gene: TRBJ1-4
D gene: -
V gene: TRBV24-1
CDR3 protein: CATMGKAILSTNEKLFF
CDR3 DNA: TGTGCCACCATGGGCAAGGCCATCCTCTCAACTAATGAAAAACTGTTTTTT

clone size: -
J gene: TRBJ1-4
D gene: -
V gene: TRBV4-1
CDR3 protein: CASSQAGTSSEKLFF
CDR3 DNA: TGCGCCAGCAGCCAAGCAGGGACAAGCAGTGAAAAACTGTTTTTT

clone size: -
J gene: TRBJ2-1
D gene: TRBD2
V gene: TRBV11-2
CDR3 protein: CASSLTAGSIGEQFF
CDR3 DNA: TGTGCCAGCAGCTTAACAGCGGGGAGCATTGGTGAGCAGTTCTTC

clone size: -
J gene: TRBJ2-7
D gene: -
V gene: TRBV4-1
CDR3 protein: CASSQEDRRPTYEQYF
CDR3 DNA: TGCGCCAGCAGCCAAGAAGACAGGCGCCCAACCTACGAGCAGTACTTC

clone size: -
J gene: TRBJ1-2
D gene: TRBD1
V gene: TRBV28
CDR3 protein: CASSAPGQGAGGYTF
CDR3 DNA: TGTGCCAGCAGTGCTCCGGGACAGGGGGCAGGGGGCTACACCTTC

clone size: -
J gene: TRBJ2-5
D gene: TRBD2
V gene: TRBV5-1
CDR3 protein: CASSTSGSQETQYF
CDR3 DNA: TGCGCCAGCAGCACTAGCGGTTCCCAAGAGACCCAGTACTTC

clone size: -
J gene: TRBJ2-1
D gene: TRBD2
V gene: TRBV15
CDR3 protein: CATSRGLAGGNEQFF
CDR3 DNA: TGTGCCACCAGCAGAGGACTAGCGGGGGGGAATGAGCAGTTCTTC

clone size: -
J gene: TRBJ1-2
D gene: TRBD1
V gene: TRBV7-9
CDR3 protein: CASSSDRGLYGYTF
CDR3 DNA: TGTGCCAGCAGCTCCGACAGGGGCCTCTATGGCTACACCTTC

clone size: -
J gene: TRBJ2-5
D gene: TRBD2
V gene: TRBV6-2/TRBV6-3
CDR3 protein: CASSYGGEVQETQYF
CDR3 DNA: TGTGCCAGCAGTTATGGGGGGGAGGTACAAGAGACCCAGTACTTC

clone size: -
J gene: TRBJ1-6
D gene: -
V gene: TRBV20-1
CDR3 protein: CSASPGLGNSPLHF
CDR3 DNA: TGCAGTGCTAGTCCAGGTTTAGGTAATTCACCCCTCCACTTT

clone size: -
J gene: TRBJ2-2
D gene: TRBD1
V gene: TRBV11-2
CDR3 protein: CASSPPRDGTGGTGELFF
CDR3 DNA: TGTGCCAGCAGCCCTCCCCGGGACGGGACAGGGGGCACCGGGGAGCTGTTTTTT

clone size: -
J gene: TRBJ1-6
D gene: -
V gene: TRBV5-4
CDR3 protein: CASSFQGGGSPLHF
CDR3 DNA: TGTGCCAGCAGCTTCCAGGGAGGAGGTTCACCCCTCCACTTT

clone size: -
J gene: TRBJ2-3
D gene: TRBD2
V gene: TRBV19
CDR3 protein: CASSTGLAGPDTQYF
CDR3 DNA: TGTGCCAGTAGTACGGGACTAGCGGGCCCAGATACGCAGTATTTT